What follows are 9 T cell receptor beta chains derived from one specimen sequenced in a study of neurological immune-mediated disorders. TCRdb fed the 5' RACE reads into MiXCR, producing one record per CDR3 protein. The sample records around 17,000 distinct CDR3 sequences, about 3.6% being singletons. Material for sequencing was CD8+ T cells from blood. These receptors all come from a woman between 35 and 50 years old in good health.

This clonotype was counted ten times or more. The CDR3 region is CASSNIGGRFYEQYF. In nucleotides, the CDR3 is TGTGCCAGCAGCAACATAGGCGGGAGGTTCTACGAGCAGTACTTC. V gene TRBV27 combines with J gene TRBJ2-7, with 8 bases that match TRBD2. V shed 6 bases, J shed 3 bases, and the junction held 10 bases outside the gene matches. This CDR3 contains 15 residues. Germline assignment: CDR1 MNHEY and CDR2 SMNVEV (reference sequence).

This clonotype was picked up many times. The CDR3 is CASSLARSEQFF. The CDR3 bases are TGTGCCAGCAGCTTAGCCCGTAGTGAGCAGTTCTTC. This chain links TRBV7-9 with TRBJ2-1; no clear D gene. Trimming removed 0 bases from V and 9 bases from J, with 6 bases in between. Germline values: CDR1 SEHNR, CDR2 FQNEAQ (reference sequence). The CDR3 sequence is 12 residues long.

This clonotype was counted at least ten times. The chain employs TRBV7-9 and TRBJ2-2; D gene ambiguous. Germline V gives CDR1 SEHNR, CDR2 FQNEAQ (reference sequence). There are 12 residues in the CDR3. V lost 5 bases and J lost 10, with 11 bases in between. The CDR3 DNA is TGTGCCAGCAGCCCGTGGACCCAGGAGCTGTTTTTT. It specifies CASSPWTQELFF.

This clonotype was seen many times. The V and J genes are TRBV28 and TRBJ2-7; TRBD1 matches 9 bases. The ends lost 7 bases at V and 2 bases at J; junction bases unmatched: 6. Germline V lookup: CDR1 MDHEN, CDR2 SYDVKM. CDR3 length: 14 amino acids. Here the CDR3 DNA reads TGTGCCAGCACCCGGACAGGGGCCACCTACGAGCAGTACTTC. Protein sequence: CASTRTGATYEQYF.

This clonotype was seen many times. The chain recombines TRBV4-3 with TRBJ2-2, with D possibly being TRBD1 (6 bases). Trimming removed 4 bases from V and 0 bases from J, with 12 bases in between. This CDR3 spans 16 amino acids. From germline, CDR1 is LGHNA and CDR2 YSLEER. The chain's CDR3 is CASSPKGVTNTGELFF. CDR3 coding DNA: TGCGCCAGCAGCCCTAAGGGGGTCACGAACACCGGGGAGCTGTTTTTT.

The table lists this clonotype with many counts. The rearrangement uses TRBV7-8 and TRBJ2-2; TRBD1 aligns across 7 bases. Germline-derived CDR1 and CDR2 are SGHVS and FQNEAQ. The J segment lost 4 bases and the V segment lost 3 bases, leaving 8 bases of the junction unmatched. CDR3 size: 16 residues. The chain's CDR3 is CASSLFTGDGTGELFF. The CDR3 bases are TGTGCCAGCAGCTTGTTCACAGGGGACGGCACCGGGGAGCTGTTTTTT.

This clonotype was recorded at least ten times. CDR3 DNA: TGTGCCAGCAGTTACCAACCGGGCTCCTACAATGAGCAGTTCTTC. It translates to CASSYQPGSYNEQFF. The V gene is TRBV6-5, the J gene TRBJ2-1; D call uncertain. CDR1 is MNHEY, CDR2 SVGAGI, per germline. The germline V and J ends were trimmed by 2 bases and 0 bases, with 8 bases remaining between them. The CDR3 totals 15 residues.

The table lists this clonotype with many counts. The V gene is TRBV15, the J gene TRBJ2-1; 9 nucleotides match TRBD1. V dropped 8 bases and J dropped 10; count of bases not matched to a gene: 12. Germline loops: CDR1 LNHNV, CDR2 YYDKDF (reference sequence). This CDR3 has 14 amino acids. This CDR3 reads CATSSGTGFDEQFF. CDR3 coding DNA: TGTGCCACCTCCTCAGGGACAGGGTTTGACGAGCAGTTCTTC.

V is TRBV28 and J is TRBJ1-3; TRBD1 matches at 9 bases. CDR3 length: 14 residues. Germline loops: CDR1 MDHEN, CDR2 SYDVKM. With 5 bases clipped from V and 4 bases from J, the junction kept 3 bases outside the gene matches. In DNA, the CDR3 is TGTGCCAGCAGTCGGACAGGGGTCGGAAACACCATATATTTT. It yields the protein CASSRTGVGNTIYF.